The subject of this entry is one T cell receptor beta chain. The data originate from a study of PD-L1 blockade in urothelial cancer. Study-level information: T cells were recovered from blood samples at a median of around 130,000.

The V and J ends lost 4 bases and 5 bases, in that order; junction bases with no gene match: 9. Germline V gene data show CDR1 as SGHRS and CDR2 as YFSETQ. The CDR3 runs 15 residues. Measured with immunoSEQ multiplex PCR; TCRdb has only the in-frame clones, and not every one. The sample consists of 35,000 to 55,000 clones, roughly 80% of them appearing once. The sequence was collected from a man aged 70-80 years with urothelial cancer. The source was PBMCs, collected around atezolizumab (anti-PD-L1) treatment. The V and J genes are TRBV5-1 and TRBJ2-1; 7 nucleotides match TRBD1. The chain's CDR3 is CASSGALQGDNEQFF. The CDR3 nucleotides are TGCGCCAGCAGCGGGGCTTTGCAGGGGGACAATGAGCAGTTCTTC.